What follows is one TCR beta chain and its context. The data stem from a study of blood T cell repertoires in COVID-19. Study summary: The samples span acute and convalescent COVID-19 from the United States, Italy and Spain. T cells, B-cell-depleted T cells, or PBMCs provided the cDNA or gDNA that served as material.

How the authors handled the data: Amplification of reference gene primers provided the estimated nucleated cell counts. Generated by immunoSEQ multiplex PCR, the TCRdb table keeps only in-frame clones and is missing some. Clone size and V and J calls were adopted from that table, with D and trimming inferred from the DNA. The sample records roughly 350,000 clones, approximately 81% being singletons. Germline V gene data show CDR1 as SQVTM and CDR2 as ANQGSEA. The V and J ends lost 0 bases and 2 bases, in that order; junction bases with no gene match: 8. CDR3 length: 16 amino acids. What was sequenced was peripheral blood. This sequence joins TRBV29-1 and TRBJ2-7; TRBD2 aligns across 9 bases. The sequence was collected from a young woman with acute or convalescent COVID-19. DNA of the CDR3: TGCAGCGTTGAAGATGGAACTAGCGGGTATCCCTACGAGCAGTACTTC. It codes for CSVEDGTSGYPYEQYF.